This T cell receptor beta chain derives from a study of cytomegalovirus exposure and HLA in healthy donors. This PCR relied on a set of 60 Vbeta primers and 13 Jbeta primers. Method: immunoSEQ multiplex PCR; TCRdb's copy keeps in-frame clones and lacks some. The repertoire includes about 160,000 clones, approximately 79% of them detected once, and around 6.9% sits in the top ten. In the case of this clone: What it recognizes is unknown.

General observations from the study: Later analysis identified about 18,000 TCR beta sequences associated with HLA alleles, using a false discovery rate threshold of 0.05.

CDR3 length: 16 residues. The V gene lost 3 bases and the J gene lost 4 bases, with 15 bases spanning the gap. Looked up from germline, CDR1 is LGHNA and CDR2 is YSLEER. This TCR derives from a man between 40 and 49 years old in good health and CMV-seropositive. Source material: PBMCs. This chain joins TRBV4-3 and TRBJ2-2; the D gene is possibly TRBD1 (6 bases). In DNA, the CDR3 is TGCGCCAGCAGCCACTTCAGGGGCGCAATCACCGGGGAGCTGTTTTTT. Protein product: CASSHFRGAITGELFF.